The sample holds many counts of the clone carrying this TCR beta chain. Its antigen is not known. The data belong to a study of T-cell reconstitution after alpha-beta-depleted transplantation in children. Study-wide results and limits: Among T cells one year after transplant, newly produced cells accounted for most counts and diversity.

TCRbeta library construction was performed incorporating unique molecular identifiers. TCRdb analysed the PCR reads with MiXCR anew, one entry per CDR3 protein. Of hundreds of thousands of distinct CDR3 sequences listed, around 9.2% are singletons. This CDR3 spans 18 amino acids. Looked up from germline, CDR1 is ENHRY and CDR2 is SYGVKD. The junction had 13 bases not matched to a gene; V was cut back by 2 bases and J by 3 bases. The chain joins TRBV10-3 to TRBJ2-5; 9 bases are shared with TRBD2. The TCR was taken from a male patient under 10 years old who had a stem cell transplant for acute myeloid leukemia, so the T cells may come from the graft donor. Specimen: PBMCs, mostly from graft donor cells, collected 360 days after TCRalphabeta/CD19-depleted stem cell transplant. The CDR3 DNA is TGTGCCATCAGTGAGACTAGCGGGCGACAGATAAGAGAAGAGACCCAGTACTTC. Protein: CAISETSGRQIREETQYF.